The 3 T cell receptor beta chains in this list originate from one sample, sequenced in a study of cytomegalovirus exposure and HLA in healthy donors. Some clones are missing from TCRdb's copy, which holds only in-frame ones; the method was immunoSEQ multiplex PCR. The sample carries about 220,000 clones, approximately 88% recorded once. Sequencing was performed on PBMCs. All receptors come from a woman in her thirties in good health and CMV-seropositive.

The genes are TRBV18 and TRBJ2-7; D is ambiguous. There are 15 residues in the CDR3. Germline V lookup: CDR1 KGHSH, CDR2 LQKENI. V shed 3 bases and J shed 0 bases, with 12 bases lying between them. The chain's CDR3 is CASSPPSAASYEQYF. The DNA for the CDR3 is TGTGCCAGCTCACCCCCTTCGGCAGCCTCCTACGAGCAGTACTTC.

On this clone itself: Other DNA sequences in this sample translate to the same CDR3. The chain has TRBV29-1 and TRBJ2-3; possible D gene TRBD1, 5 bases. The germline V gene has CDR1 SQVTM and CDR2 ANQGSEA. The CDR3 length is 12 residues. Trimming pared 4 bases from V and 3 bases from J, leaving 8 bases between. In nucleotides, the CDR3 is TGCAGCGTTGCCCAGGGTACAGATACGCAGTATTTT. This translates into CSVAQGTDTQYF.

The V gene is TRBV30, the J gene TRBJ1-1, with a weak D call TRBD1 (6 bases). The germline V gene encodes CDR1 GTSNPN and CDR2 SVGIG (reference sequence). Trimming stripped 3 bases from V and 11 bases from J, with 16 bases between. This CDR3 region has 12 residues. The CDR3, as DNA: TGTGCCTGGAGGACTACACAGGGATCGGCTTTCTTT. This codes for CAWRTTQGSAFF.